This is a list of T cell receptor beta chains from one sample in a study of naive and memory T cell subsets. TCRdb fed the UMI-ligation and nested PCR reads into MiXCR, producing one record per CDR3 protein. The sample consists of roughly 150,000 distinct CDR3 sequences, about 20% of them appearing once. The sequencing input was naive CD8+ T cells from blood. These receptors all come from a human donor in good health. The CDR3 runs from the conserved cysteine through the conserved F or W. The D gene is left open where the match is weak. Part of the rows lack a size; the others show once, few, many or a class for expanded clones.

j_call	v_call	clone_size	d_call	cdr3_nt	cdr3_aa
TRBJ2-1	TRBV24-1	few	.	TGTGCCACCAGTGGGGGGGCTGAGCAGTTCTTC	CATSGGAEQFF
TRBJ2-4	TRBV30	.	.	TGTGCCTGGAATCCTAGCACTGGAAACATTCAGTACTTC	CAWNPSTGNIQYF
TRBJ2-7	TRBV20-1	.	.	TGCAGTGCTAGAGATCAAGGGAATTACGAGCAGTACTTC	CSARDQGNYEQYF
TRBJ2-3	TRBV7-9	.	.	TGTGCCAGCAGCTTCCCAGGGGAAAGGACAGATACGCAGTATTTT	CASSFPGERTDTQYF
TRBJ2-7	TRBV20-1	once	.	TGCAGTGCCCTACAGGGATCCTCCTACGAGCAGTACTTC	CSALQGSSYEQYF
TRBJ1-1	TRBV5-1	.	.	TGCGCCAGCAGCTTTTTCCCCAGAGATGAAGCTTTCTTT	CASSFFPRDEAFF
TRBJ2-2	TRBV12-3/TRBV12-4	few	.	TGTGCCAGCAGTTTCGAGGTCCCTGGGGAGCTGTTTTTT	CASSFEVPGELFF
TRBJ1-4	TRBV7-9	few	.	TGTGCCAGCAGCTTAGAAGATCAGGATCCTAATGAAAAACTGTTTTTT	CASSLEDQDPNEKLFF
TRBJ1-1	TRBV13	few	TRBD1	TGTGCCAGCAGCTCCGCTGGGACAGAAAAGACTGAAGCTTTCTTT	CASSSAGTEKTEAFF
TRBJ1-1	TRBV27	many	.	TGTGCCAGCAGTTTAGACGGGGGGAGGACTGAAGCTTTCTTT	CASSLDGGRTEAFF
TRBJ2-1	TRBV4-3	few	TRBD1	TGCGCCAGCAGCCACACCGGGACAGGGAATGAGCAGTTCTTC	CASSHTGTGNEQFF
TRBJ2-7	TRBV7-9	.	TRBD1	TGTGCCAGCAGCCCAGGGGGAATGGAGCAGTACTTC	CASSPGGMEQYF
TRBJ1-5	TRBV12-3/TRBV12-4	few	TRBD1	TGTGCCAGCAGTTTAGGGACAGGGGCTAGCAATCAGCCCCAGCATTTT	CASSLGTGASNQPQHF
TRBJ1-5	TRBV12-5	few	.	TGTGCTAGTGGTTTCCCCCCGGACGGACTCAATCAGCCCCAGCATTTT	CASGFPPDGLNQPQHF
TRBJ2-1	TRBV25-1	.	.	TGTGCCAGCAGTGAAGGGCTAGCGCCCTCCTACAATGAGCAGTTCTTC	CASSEGLAPSYNEQFF
TRBJ1-4	TRBV21-1	few	.	TGTGCCAGCAGCAGCAGACAGGGGGCGGAGGAAAAACTGTTTTTT	CASSSRQGAEEKLFF
TRBJ2-1	TRBV7-8	.	.	TGTGCCAGCAGCGAGACCTCCTACAATGAGCAGTTCTTC	CASSETSYNEQFF
TRBJ2-1	TRBV6-5	few	TRBD2	TGTGCCAGCAGTTACGGGACTAGCGGGAGTTTCTATGAGCAGTTCTTC	CASSYGTSGSFYEQFF
TRBJ2-4	TRBV7-9	once	.	TGTGCCAGCAGCCTCAGCGGATTAGCCAAAAACATTCAGTACTTC	CASSLSGLAKNIQYF
TRBJ1-2	TRBV7-2	.	TRBD1	TGTGCCAGCAGCTTAAGCCTGACAGGGCCAGCTAACTATGGCTACACCTTC	CASSLSLTGPANYGYTF
TRBJ1-2	TRBV19	.	.	TGTGCCAGTACCCACTCGGGTTATGGCTACACCTTC	CASTHSGYGYTF
TRBJ1-1	TRBV29-1	.	.	TGCAGCGTTGCCATCAGGGGAGGAGCTTTCTTT	CSVAIRGGAFF
TRBJ2-2	TRBV23-1	.	TRBD1	TGCGCCAGCAGTCCCCGGAACAGGGGGCCGAACACCGGGGAGCTGTTTTTT	CASSPRNRGPNTGELFF
TRBJ2-5	TRBV12-3/TRBV12-4	.	.	TGTGCCAGCAGTCTGCCAGGGACCCAAGAGACCCAGTACTTC	CASSLPGTQETQYF
TRBJ1-5	TRBV7-2	few	.	TGTGCCAGCAGCCTCCATAGCAATCAGCCCCAGCATTTT	CASSLHSNQPQHF
TRBJ1-5	TRBV28	few	TRBD1	TGTGCCAGCAGTTTAAGAGCTGAGGGACAGTCTAATCAGCCCCAGCATTTT	CASSLRAEGQSNQPQHF
TRBJ1-1	TRBV29-1	.	.	TGCAGCGTTGCCCACGACTCAGAAGCTTTCTTT	CSVAHDSEAFF
TRBJ1-1	TRBV9	.	.	TGTGCCAGCAGCGTAGAAGGTCGAGGGTTAGTTGGTGAAGCTTTCTTT	CASSVEGRGLVGEAFF
TRBJ2-5	TRBV6-2/TRBV6-3	few	TRBD1	TGTGCCAGCACTGACGCCCGGGGACAGGGGGCGGAGACCCAGTACTTC	CASTDARGQGAETQYF
TRBJ1-2	TRBV27	.	.	TGTGCCAGCAGTTTATCGGCAGGGGATGACGGCTACACCTTC	CASSLSAGDDGYTF
TRBJ2-7	TRBV28	.	.	TGTGCCAGCAATAGATCAGGCTACGAGCAGTACTTC	CASNRSGYEQYF
TRBJ2-1	TRBV2	few	.	TGTGCCAACGGAGACTCGACCTACAATGAGCAGTTCTTC	CANGDSTYNEQFF
TRBJ1-1	TRBV4-3	few	.	TGCGCCAGCAGCCAGGCCCTGACCTTGAACACTGAAGCTTTCTTT	CASSQALTLNTEAFF
TRBJ2-5	TRBV20-1	.	.	TGCAGTTGGTATGACGAGACCCAGTACTTC	CSWYDETQYF
TRBJ2-2	TRBV6-6	few	.	TGTGCCAGCAGTTTAACCCAGGGGAGGACCGGGGAGCTGTTTTTT	CASSLTQGRTGELFF
TRBJ2-1	TRBV6-2/TRBV6-3	many	.	TGTGCCAGCAGTTACACCCGCAATGAGCAGTTCTTC	CASSYTRNEQFF
TRBJ2-7	TRBV18	.	TRBD1	TGTGCCAGCACATCCTCGGACAGGTCCTACGAGCAGTACTTC	CASTSSDRSYEQYF
TRBJ2-7	TRBV7-9	.	.	TGTGCCAGCAGCGACCACGGGACGTCGAGCTCCTACGAGCAGTACTTC	CASSDHGTSSSYEQYF
TRBJ1-1	TRBV6-2/TRBV6-3	.	TRBD1	TGTGCCAGCAGTTACCTCGGACAGGGATTTGAAGCTTTCTTT	CASSYLGQGFEAFF
TRBJ2-1	TRBV29-1	many	.	TGCAGCGTTGAATTAGAAAGCGGCGGAAGAATCAATGAGCAGTTCTTC	CSVELESGGRINEQFF